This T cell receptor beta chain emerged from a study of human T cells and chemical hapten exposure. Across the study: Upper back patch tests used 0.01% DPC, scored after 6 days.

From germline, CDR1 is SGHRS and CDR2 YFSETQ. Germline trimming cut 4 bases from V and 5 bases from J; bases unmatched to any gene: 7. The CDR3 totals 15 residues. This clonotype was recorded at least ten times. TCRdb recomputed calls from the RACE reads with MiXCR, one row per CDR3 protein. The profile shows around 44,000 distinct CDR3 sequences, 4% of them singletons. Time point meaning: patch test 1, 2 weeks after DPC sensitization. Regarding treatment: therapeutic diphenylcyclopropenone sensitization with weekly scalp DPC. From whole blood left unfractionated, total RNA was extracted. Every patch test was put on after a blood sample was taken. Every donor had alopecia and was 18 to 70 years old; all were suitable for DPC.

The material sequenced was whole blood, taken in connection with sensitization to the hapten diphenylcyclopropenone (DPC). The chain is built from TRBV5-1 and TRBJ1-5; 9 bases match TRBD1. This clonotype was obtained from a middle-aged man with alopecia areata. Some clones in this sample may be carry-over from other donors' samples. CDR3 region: CASSLTGGRDQPQHF. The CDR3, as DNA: TGCGCCAGCAGCCTGACAGGGGGTAGGGATCAGCCCCAGCATTTT.